The 27 T cell receptor beta chains listed next were all sequenced from one sample in a study of control samples from healthy donors and cancer patients. Assay used: immunoSEQ multiplex PCR; TCRdb lists only in-frame clones, some missing. Of some 120,000 clones in the sample, more than 85% were seen once. Material: PBMCs. These receptors originate from a man aged 50 or older with head and neck cancer.

The chain is built from TRBV7-3 and TRBJ2-5, with D possibly being TRBD2 (6 bases). Trimming pared 3 bases from V and 5 bases from J, leaving 10 bases between. The germline gives CDR1 SGHTA, CDR2 FQGTGA. This CDR3 region has 13 residues. CDR3 sequence (DNA): TGTGCCAGCAGCTTTTCGGGGAGGGAGACCCAGTACTTC. Translated, it gives CASSFSGRETQYF.

The chain carries TRBV6-5 and TRBJ2-7, with 7 positions matching TRBD1. Germline CDR1 MNHEY, CDR2 SVGAGI. V lost 6 bases and J lost 1; bases outside the gene matches: 9. There are 15 residues in the CDR3. CDR3 sequence reads: CASRSGQVLSYEQYF. CDR3 nucleotide sequence: TGTGCCAGCAGATCCGGACAGGTCCTATCCTACGAGCAGTACTTC.

The V gene is TRBV28, the J gene TRBJ1-3, with D uncertain. Trimming took off 2 bases at V and 2 bases at J, with 13 bases between the two ends. CDR1 MDHEN and CDR2 SYDVKM come from the germline V gene. The CDR3 runs 16 residues. The CDR3 sequence is CASSLKVGSTGNTIYF. DNA of the CDR3: TGTGCCAGCAGTTTAAAAGTGGGGTCCACTGGAAACACCATATATTTT.

V gene TRBV19 combines with J gene TRBJ2-3; 11 bases are a match to TRBD1. The junction had 7 bases not matched to a gene; V was cut back by 6 bases and J by 8 bases. Per the germline V gene, CDR1 is LNHDA and CDR2 is SQIVND (reference sequence). The CDR3 loop spans 14 amino acids. CDR3 region: CASRAGTGGATQYF. CDR3 bases: TGTGCCAGTAGAGCCGGGACAGGGGGTGCTACGCAGTATTTT. Supplemented by reference TRBV19 and TRBJ2-3, the full variable domain reads DGGITQSPKYLFRKEGQNVTLSCEQNLNHDAMYWYRQDPGQGLRLIYYSQIVNDFQKGDIAEGYSVSREKKESFPLTVTSAQKNPTAFYLCASRAGTGGATQYFGPGTRLTVL.

The table lists this clone with a count of one. The chain couples TRBV29-1 to TRBJ2-3; perhaps TRBD1 as D (5 bases). V gave up 2 bases and J gave up 6 bases, with 12 bases separating them. Looked up from germline, CDR1 is SQVTM and CDR2 is ANQGSEA. CDR3 length: 13 amino acids. CDR3 in amino acids: CSVERTWGDTQYF. The CDR3 coding sequence is TGCAGCGTTGAAAGAACCTGGGGCGATACGCAGTATTTT.

The V gene is TRBV5-1, the J gene TRBJ1-1; D remains unclear. The length of the CDR3 is 15 residues. The V gene lost 0 bases and the J gene lost 5 bases, with 14 bases spanning the gap. CDR1 SGHRS and CDR2 YFSETQ come from the germline V gene. The CDR3 here is CASSLAEGGITEAFF. DNA of the CDR3: TGCGCCAGCAGCTTGGCCGAGGGTGGGATAACTGAAGCTTTCTTT.

This clone came up once. The chain carries TRBV7-2 and TRBJ2-7; TRBD2 matches at 10 bases. Germline V lookup: CDR1 SGHTA, CDR2 FQGNSA. The CDR3 extends over 16 amino acids. The ends lost 1 base at V and 2 bases at J; junction bases unmatched: 5. The CDR3, as DNA: TGTGCCAGCAGCTTAGAGGTTCTAGCGGGAGCCTACGAGCAGTACTTC. Translating it yields CASSLEVLAGAYEQYF. The full variable domain, in which reference TRBV7-2 and TRBJ2-7 provide the parts outside the CDR3, is GAGVSQSPSNKVTEKGKDVELRCDPISGHTALYWYRQSLGQGLEFLIYFQGNSAPDKSGLPSDRFSAERTGGSVSTLTIQRTQQEDSAVYLCASSLEVLAGAYEQYFGPGTRLTVT.

This sequence joins TRBV7-8 and TRBJ2-1; D is perhaps TRBD2 (5 bases). Germline CDR1 is SGHVS and CDR2 is FQNEAQ. CDR3 size: 15 residues. V was trimmed by 4 bases and J by 0 bases, leaving 10 bases between them. CDR3 DNA sequence: TGTGCCAGCAGCTCCTCGGGGAACTCCTACAATGAGCAGTTCTTC. It translates to CASSSSGNSYNEQFF.

J is TRBJ2-7 and V is TRBV7-2, with TRBD2 identical over 10 bases. Looked up from germline, CDR1 is SGHTA and CDR2 is FQGNSA. The CDR3 sequence is 15 residues long. V lost 4 bases to trimming and J lost 2 bases; unmatched junction nucleotides: 5. The CDR3 nucleotides read TGTGCCAGCAGCTCACATAGCGGGGGGACCTACGAGCAGTACTTC. Translating gives CASSSHSGGTYEQYF.

This clone was found once. Other DNA sequences in this sample translate to the same CDR3. The chain carries TRBV18 and TRBJ1-6; TRBD1 matches 8 bases. With 2 bases clipped from V and 10 bases from J, the junction kept 10 bases outside the gene matches. The CDR3 has 16 amino acids. Germline V gives CDR1 KGHSH, CDR2 LQKENI. The CDR3 DNA reads TGTGCCAGCTCACCAACGAACACAGGGGGGGCCTCACCCCTCCACTTT. Translation: CASSPTNTGGASPLHF.

This sequence joins TRBV5-1 and TRBJ1-1; unclear D gene. CDR1 and CDR2 (germline): SGHRS, YFSETQ. V was shortened by 0 bases and J by 4 bases, with 7 bases between the two germline ends. The CDR3 is 13 residues long. This CDR3 reads CASSLEVPTEAFF. The CDR3 DNA reads TGCGCCAGCAGCTTGGAGGTCCCCACTGAAGCTTTCTTT. Together with reference TRBV5-1 and TRBJ1-1, the CDR3 gives the full variable domain: KAGVTQTPRYLIKTRGQQVTLSCSPISGHRSVSWYQQTPGQGLQFLFEYFSETQRNKGNFPGRFSGRQFSNSRSEMNVSTLELGDSALYLCASSLEVPTEAFFGQGTRLTVV.

This clone was recorded only once. The J gene is TRBJ2-2, the V gene TRBV29-1, with D perhaps being TRBD1 or TRBD2 (7 bases each). The CDR3 length is 14 residues. Trimming stripped 5 bases from V and 2 bases from J, with 12 bases between. Germline CDR1 SQVTM, CDR2 ANQGSEA. This CDR3 is CSVFRGGNTGELFF. The CDR3 bases are TGCAGCGTTTTCAGGGGGGGCAACACCGGGGAGCTGTTTTTT.

The chain recombines TRBV6-5 with TRBJ2-1; the D gene could be TRBD1 or TRBD2 (5 bases each). Per the germline V gene, CDR1 is MNHEY and CDR2 is SVGAGI. Trimming removed 6 bases at V and 8 bases at J, with 20 bases between. CDR3 length: 15 residues. CDR3 region: CASRPGPTTIDEQFF. CDR3 nucleotide sequence: TGTGCCAGCAGGCCGGGACCGACTACAATCGATGAGCAGTTCTTC.

The J gene is TRBJ1-1, the V gene TRBV6-5, with D possibly being TRBD1 (5 bases). The V gene's germline CDR1 is MNHEY and CDR2 SVGAGI. This CDR3 comprises 14 residues. V gave up 7 bases and J gave up 7 bases, with 19 bases separating them. The CDR3 DNA follows: TGTGCCAGCAACAATTGGAGGGGCGGGGGTGAAGCTTTCTTT. Translated, it gives CASNNWRGGGEAFF.

This clone was observed a single time. CDR3 sequence: CASSLYENTEAFF. The CDR3 nucleotides are TGTGCCAGCAGTTTGTACGAGAACACTGAAGCTTTCTTT. The chain carries TRBV27 and TRBJ1-1; D is unclear. This CDR3 has 13 residues. V lost 3 bases and J lost 1, with 6 bases in between. Per germline, CDR1 MNHEY and CDR2 SMNVEV (reference sequence).

The V call is TRBV30, the J call TRBJ1-4, with D perhaps matching TRBD1 (5 bases). Per germline, CDR1 GTSNPN and CDR2 SVGIG (reference sequence). This CDR3 contains 12 residues. Here the CDR3 DNA reads TGTGCTTGGGGGGTAACTAATGAAAAACTGTTTTTT. It translates to CAWGVTNEKLFF.

This chain links TRBV18 with TRBJ1-2; D is possibly TRBD1 (5 bases). This CDR3 has 13 residues. Germline V gene sequence: CDR1 KGHSH, CDR2 LQKENI. The V gene lost 3 bases and the J gene lost 2 bases, with 7 bases spanning the gap. The CDR3 nucleotides read TGTGCCAGCTCACCCCGGGGGAACTATGGCTACACCTTC. This codes for CASSPRGNYGYTF.

The chain links TRBV19 to TRBJ2-6; D gene unclear. Trimming shortened V by 7 bases and J by 0 bases, and 4 bases separated the two germline ends. Germline V gene sequence: CDR1 LNHDA, CDR2 SQIVND (reference sequence). The CDR3 contains 13 residues. CDR3 DNA: TGTGCCAGTAAGCTCTCTGGGGCCAACGTCCTGACTTTC. Amino acids: CASKLSGANVLTF.

Written as DNA, the CDR3 is TGTGCCACCAGCAAGACAGGGGATGATCAGCCCCAGCATTTT. This encodes CATSKTGDDQPQHF. This chain uses TRBV15 with TRBJ1-5, with TRBD1 matching 8 bases. Germline V gene data show CDR1 as LNHNV and CDR2 as YYDKDF (reference sequence). V was clipped by 4 bases and J by 5 bases; unmatched bases: 4. This CDR3 spans 14 amino acids.

The rearrangement joins TRBV7-2 to TRBJ1-5, with TRBD1 as a possible D gene (6 bases). The ends were cut back, 0 bases at V and 7 bases at J, with 7 bases in the middle. The CDR3 extends over 13 amino acids. Germline values: CDR1 SGHTA, CDR2 FQGNSA. CDR3 nucleotides: TGTGCCAGCAGCTTAGCGCAGGGGCAGCCCCAGCATTTT. The encoded protein is CASSLAQGQPQHF.

Concerning this clone: The same CDR3 arises from other DNA sequences in this sample as well. The V and J genes are TRBV5-1 and TRBJ2-7; no firm D call. The CDR3 has 14 amino acids. In germline, CDR1 is SGHRS, CDR2 YFSETQ. The V end lost 0 bases, the J end lost 1 base, and 8 bases lay between the germline ends. The CDR3 protein is CASSLGTASYEQYF. The CDR3 nucleotides read TGCGCCAGCAGCTTGGGGACGGCTTCCTACGAGCAGTACTTC.

The chain carries TRBV7-7 and TRBJ2-1; 7 bases align to TRBD2. CDR3 length: 16 residues. The germline V gene encodes CDR1 SSHAT and CDR2 FNYEAQ (reference sequence). J gave up 8 bases and V 0 bases, and 10 bases lay outside the gene matches. CDR3 residues: CASSLAPTLGRDEQFF. Written as DNA, the CDR3 is TGTGCCAGCAGCTTAGCCCCCACTTTAGGGAGGGATGAGCAGTTCTTC.

The gene calls are TRBV28 and TRBJ1-6, with D possibly TRBD1 on 5 matching bases. Trimming shortened V by 6 bases and J by 5 bases, and 11 bases separated the two germline ends. CDR3 size: 14 residues. CDR1 and CDR2 from the germline V gene are MDHEN and SYDVKM. In DNA form, the CDR3 reads TGTGCCAGCAGACCCGGGACGGATAATTCACCCCTCCACTTT. This translates into CASRPGTDNSPLHF. Supplemented by reference TRBV28 and TRBJ1-6, the full variable domain reads DVKVTQSSRYLVKRTGEKVFLECVQDMDHENMFWYRQDPGLGLRLIYFSYDVKMKEKGDIPEGYSVSREKKERFSLILESASTNQTSMYLCASRPGTDNSPLHFGNGTRLTVT.

The chain joins TRBV4-2 to TRBJ2-1; 11 nucleotides agree with TRBD2. The CDR3 is made up of 15 amino acids. With V trimmed by 6 bases and J by 3 bases, 4 bases remained unmatched. Germline V gene lookup returns CDR1 LGHNA and CDR2 YNFKEQ. As DNA, the CDR3 is TGTGCCAGCAGACTCGGGACTAGCGGCTACAATGAGCAGTTCTTC. It codes for CASRLGTSGYNEQFF.

This clone was observed once. The chain recombines TRBV28 with TRBJ1-1; D unclear. Germline values: CDR1 MDHEN, CDR2 SYDVKM. Trimming stripped 2 bases from V and 2 bases from J, with 6 bases between. The CDR3 extends over 13 amino acids. CDR3 in amino acids: CASSLPYNTEAFF. DNA of the CDR3: TGTGCCAGCAGTTTACCATATAACACTGAAGCTTTCTTT.

The chain uses TRBV4-3 and TRBJ2-2; D is uncertain. This CDR3 has 15 residues. V lost 1 base to trimming and J lost 1 base, with 7 bases between them. Germline lookup yields CDR1 LGHNA and CDR2 YSLEER. CDR3 nucleotide sequence: TGCGCCAGCAGCCAAGTTGCCCGGAACACCGGGGAGCTGTTTTTT. Amino acid sequence: CASSQVARNTGELFF.

This clone has only one observation. The chain has TRBV5-4 and TRBJ2-3; possibly TRBD2 for D (7 bases). The germline gives CDR1 SGHNT, CDR2 YYREEE (reference sequence). The germline V and J ends were trimmed by 1 base and 5 bases, with 14 bases remaining between them. This CDR3 contains 15 residues. CDR3 sequence: CASSLNYGGQDTQYF. For the CDR3, the DNA is TGTGCCAGCAGCTTGAATTACGGGGGGCAAGATACGCAGTATTTT.